This T cell receptor beta chain comes out of a study of blood T cell repertoires in COVID-19. The overall study: Sites across the United States, Italy and Spain contributed samples from acute and convalescent COVID-19.

From germline, CDR1 is MDHEN and CDR2 SYDVKM. The CDR3 has 12 amino acids. The V gene lost 7 bases and the J gene lost 1 base, with 7 bases spanning the gap. This clone came up a few times. Clones were sequenced by immunoSEQ multiplex PCR, and TCRdb holds only the in-frame ones, with some missing. In the table there are 250,000 to 350,000 clones, around 87% of which are singletons. Sequencing was performed on peripheral blood. This TCR was sampled from a woman aged 50 to 60 who had recovered from COVID-19. V is TRBV28 and J is TRBJ1-1; D is unclear. The CDR3 DNA reads TGTGCCAGCACAGGCCAGAACACTGAAGCTTTCTTT. Residues: CASTGQNTEAFF.